This T cell receptor beta chain is drawn from a study of early T cells in non-severe SARS-CoV-2 infection. Study as a whole: The sequenced material was bulk RNA from unsorted whole blood, and its chains were unpaired.

Trimming removed 3 bases from V and 2 bases from J; junction bases left unmatched: 13. The CDR3 spans 18 residues. Per germline, CDR1 KGHSH and CDR2 LQKENI. Concerning this clonotype: Its specificity is unknown.

Researchers attached unique molecular identifiers to individual cDNA molecules. One entry per CDR3 protein results from TCRdb running MiXCR on the 5' RACE reads. The profile shows about 92,000 distinct CDR3 sequences, under 15% of them singletons. Study findings and constraints: VDJdb matching skewed toward anti-spike CD8 responses, missing private and CD4 specificities.

This TCR came from an adult who was a healthcare worker with PCR-confirmed SARS-CoV-2 infection or an uninfected control (not recorded which). This chain connects TRBV18 to TRBJ1-5; 7 nucleotides match TRBD1. The sequenced sample consisted of whole blood. The CDR3: CASSPEGGLAGGNQPQHF. The DNA for the CDR3 is TGTGCCAGCTCACCCGAAGGGGGCCTCGCAGGAGGCAATCAGCCCCAGCATTTT.